The 16 T cell receptor beta chains reported below all come from one sample, sequenced in a study of blood T cell repertoires in COVID-19. Clones were sequenced by immunoSEQ multiplex PCR, and TCRdb holds only the in-frame ones, with some missing. Counted here are roughly 200,000 clones, around 95% occurring once; the ten biggest clones make up roughly 0.7%. Sequenced: peripheral blood. The receptors shown here come from a man younger than 40 with COVID-19, enrolled during active disease.

The chain is built from TRBV7-6 and TRBJ2-3; 8 bases match TRBD1. This CDR3 has 15 residues. Germline assignment: CDR1 SGHVS and CDR2 FNYEAQ. The V segment lost 1 base and the J segment 1 base; nucleotides outside the gene matches: 1. The CDR3 reads CASSLEGQGTDTQYF. The CDR3 DNA reads as TGTGCCAGCAGCTTAGAGGGACAGGGCACAGATACGCAGTATTTT.

This clone appeared once. The rearrangement uses TRBV9 and TRBJ2-6; D gene uncertain. Trimming removed 1 base from V and 0 bases from J, with 8 bases in between. There are 16 residues in the CDR3. Looked up from germline, CDR1 is SGDLS and CDR2 is YYNGEE. Here the CDR3 DNA reads TGTGCCAGCAGCGTACGCGGAGACTCTGGGGCCAACGTCCTGACTTTC. This sequence encodes CASSVRGDSGANVLTF.

The genes are TRBV6-5 and TRBJ1-5; perhaps TRBD1 as D (6 bases). There are 12 residues in the CDR3. Germline V CDR1 and CDR2: MNHEY, SVGAGI. V was trimmed by 8 bases and J by 4 bases, leaving 9 bases between them. The CDR3 loop is CASHRVNQPQHF. CDR3 nucleotides: TGTGCCAGCCACAGGGTTAATCAGCCCCAGCATTTT.

The chain couples TRBV5-1 to TRBJ2-3; 9 nucleotides agree with TRBD2. Per germline, CDR1 SGHRS and CDR2 YFSETQ. The CDR3 has 15 amino acids. Losses at the gene ends were 0 bases for V and 3 bases for J; bases not matched to a gene: 2. This chain's CDR3 is CASSLAAGGTDTQYF. The CDR3 DNA sequence: TGCGCCAGCAGCTTGGCCGCGGGGGGGACAGATACGCAGTATTTT.

The CDR3 spells CASSSSLLSYEQYF. The CDR3 nucleotides are TGTGCCAGCAGCTCTTCACTGCTCTCCTACGAGCAGTACTTC. This chain links TRBV11-2 with TRBJ2-7, with unresolved D. Germline lookup yields CDR1 SGHAT and CDR2 FQNNGV. The CDR3 totals 14 residues. The V end lost 4 bases, the J end lost 0 bases, and 10 bases lay between the germline ends.

This sequence joins TRBV19 and TRBJ2-3; TRBD2 matches at 9 bases. From germline, CDR1 is LNHDA and CDR2 SQIVND (reference sequence). The CDR3 consists of 20 residues. The trim removed 9 bases at V and 0 bases at J, leaving 22 bases unmatched. The chain's CDR3 is CASAPLRRGGQLFSTDTQYF. The CDR3 DNA is TGTGCCAGCGCCCCTTTGAGGCGGGGGGGGCAATTATTCAGCACAGATACGCAGTATTTT.

The chain links TRBV25-1 to TRBJ2-2, with TRBD1 matching over 11 bases. The CDR3 contains 14 residues. Trimming took 10 bases from V and 5 from J; bases not matched to a gene: 6. Germline lookup yields CDR1 MGHDK and CDR2 SYGVNS. CDR3 in DNA: TGTGCCACCCTGGGACAGGGGGGGACCGGGGAGCTGTTTTTT. Protein product: CATLGQGGTGELFF.

The chain has TRBV4-1 and TRBJ2-3; 12 bases map to TRBD2. The CDR3 length is 16 residues. The ends lost 6 bases at V and 3 bases at J; junction bases unmatched: 7. Germline CDR1 reads MGHRA; CDR2 reads YSYEKL. CDR3 in DNA: TGCGCCAGCAGGACAAATCTAGCGGGGGGGACAGATACGCAGTATTTT. Protein: CASRTNLAGGTDTQYF.

The gene calls are TRBV19 and TRBJ1-5; D is unresolved. With 5 bases removed from V and 6 bases from J, the gap between germline ends came to 8 bases. CDR1 LNHDA and CDR2 SQIVND come from the germline V gene (reference sequence). The CDR3 extends over 12 amino acids. The CDR3 DNA reads TGTGCCAGTAGTTTGGGCCCTCAGCCCCAGCATTTT. It yields the protein CASSLGPQPQHF.

The chain recombines TRBV7-2 with TRBJ2-3; D might be TRBD1 (6 bases). From germline, CDR1 is SGHTA and CDR2 FQGNSA. The CDR3 consists of 14 residues. V dropped 8 bases and J dropped 2 bases, with 14 bases sitting between them. The CDR3 spells CASVPWDITDTQYF. The CDR3 nucleotides are TGTGCCAGCGTGCCTTGGGACATCACAGATACGCAGTATTTT.

V is TRBV11-2 and J is TRBJ2-3; tentatively, D is TRBD2 (6 bases). The CDR3 has 13 residues. Trimming removed 0 bases from V and 6 bases from J, with 7 bases in between. The V gene's germline CDR1 is SGHAT and CDR2 FQNNGV. The CDR3 sequence: CASSLDRGDTQYF. The CDR3 coding sequence is TGTGCCAGCAGCTTAGATCGGGGGGATACGCAGTATTTT.

The CDR3 region is CASSASSTVAFF. As DNA, the CDR3 is TGTGCCAGCAGCGCTTCAAGTACGGTAGCTTTCTTT. The rearrangement joins TRBV5-6 to TRBJ1-1; D gene ambiguous. The V end was cut by 4 bases, the J end by 10 bases, with 14 bases between. The CDR3 extends over 12 amino acids. CDR1 is SGHDT, CDR2 YYEEEE, per germline. Looking up the rest from reference TRBV5-6 and TRBJ1-1 gives the full variable domain: DAGVTQSPTHLIKTRGQQVTLRCSPKSGHDTVSWYQQALGQGPQFIFQYYEEEERQRGNFPDRFSGHQFPNYSSELNVNALLLGDSALYLCASSASSTVAFFGQGTRLTVV.

This clone was observed a few times. This chain links TRBV5-6 with TRBJ2-7; D unclear. V was cut by 0 bases and J by 4 bases, with 8 bases left in between. Germline V gene sequence: CDR1 SGHDT, CDR2 YYEEEE. The CDR3 loop spans 13 amino acids. The CDR3 region has the DNA TGTGCCAGCAGCTTGGTGACTGGTTACGAGCAGTACTTC. Its protein is CASSLVTGYEQYF.

This clone has just one count. This rearrangement joins TRBV30 to TRBJ1-5; D is possibly TRBD1 (6 bases). With 2 bases removed from V and 7 bases from J, the gap between germline ends came to 12 bases. CDR1 is GTSNPN and CDR2 is SVGIG in the germline V gene (reference sequence). This CDR3 is 13 amino acids long. This chain's CDR3 is CAWSYRVLQPQHF. The CDR3 coding sequence is TGTGCCTGGAGTTACAGGGTGTTGCAGCCCCAGCATTTT.

CDR3 nucleotide sequence: TGTGCCAGCAGAGTACAGGGGAACACCGGGGAGCTGTTTTTT. Protein product: CASRVQGNTGELFF. J is TRBJ2-2 and V is TRBV7-6; D perhaps matches TRBD1 (6 bases). Germline V lookup: CDR1 SGHVS, CDR2 FNYEAQ. The CDR3 loop spans 14 amino acids. V lost 6 bases to trimming and J lost 1 base, with 9 bases between them. The full variable domain, completed using reference TRBV7-6 and TRBJ2-2, is GAGVSQSPRYKVTKRGQDVALRCDPISGHVSLYWYRQALGQGPEFLTYFNYEAQQDKSGLPNDRFSAERPEGSISTLTIQRTEQRDSAMYRCASRVQGNTGELFFGEGSRLTVL.

V and J are TRBV27 and TRBJ2-7, with 11 bases identical to TRBD2. CDR1 and CDR2 from the germline V gene are MNHEY and SMNVEV (reference sequence). After removal of 5 bases from V and 4 bases from J, the junction contained 7 bases not matched to a gene. The length of the CDR3 is 15 residues. CDR3 DNA: TGTGCCAGCAGTCCCCTAGCGGGGGGTGGGTACGAGCAGTACTTC. Protein sequence: CASSPLAGGGYEQYF.